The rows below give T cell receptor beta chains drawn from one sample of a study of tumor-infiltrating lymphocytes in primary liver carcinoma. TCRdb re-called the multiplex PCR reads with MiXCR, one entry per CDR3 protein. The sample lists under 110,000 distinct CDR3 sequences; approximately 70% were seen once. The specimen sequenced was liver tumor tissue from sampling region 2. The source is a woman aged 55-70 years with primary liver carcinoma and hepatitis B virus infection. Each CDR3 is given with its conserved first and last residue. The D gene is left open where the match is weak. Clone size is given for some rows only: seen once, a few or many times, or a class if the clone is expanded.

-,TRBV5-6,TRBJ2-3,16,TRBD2,CASSPRTRWTIDTQYF,TGTGCCAGCAGCCCTAGGACTAGATGGACCATAGATACACAGTATTTT
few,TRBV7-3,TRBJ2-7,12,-,CASSFPPLWMPF,TGTGCCAGCAGCTTCCCACCTCTCTGGATGCCCTTC
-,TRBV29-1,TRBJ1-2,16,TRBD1,CSFEDQGDRGLHGYTF,TGCAGCTTTGAAGATCAAGGGGACAGGGGGCTCCACGGCTACACCTTC
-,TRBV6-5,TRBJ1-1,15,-,CASNKLRGEYTEAFF,TGTGCCAGCAATAAATTACGAGGGGAGTACACTGAAGCTTTCTTT
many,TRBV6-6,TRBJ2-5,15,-,CASSYSIGAGETQYF,TGTGCCAGCAGTTACTCGATAGGGGCCGGGGAGACCCAGTACTTC
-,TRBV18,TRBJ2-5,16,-,CASSPHRLEGKEAQYF,TGTGCCAGCTCACCACACCGACTAGAGGGGAAGGAGGCCCAGTACTTC
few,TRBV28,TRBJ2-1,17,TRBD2,CASSGTSGRAGRNEQFF,TGTGCCAGCAGTGGGACTAGCGGGAGGGCCGGGCGAAATGAGCAGTTCTTC
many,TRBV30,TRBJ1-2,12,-,CAWSMGNYGYTF,TGTGCCTGGAGTATGGGTAACTATGGCTACACCTTC
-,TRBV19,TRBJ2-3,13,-,CASSIEGADTQYF,TGTGCCAGTAGTATTGAGGGGGCAGATACGCAGTATTTT
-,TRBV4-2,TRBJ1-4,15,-,CTSSQWLGGNEKLFF,TGTACCAGCAGCCAGTGGTTAGGGGGTAATGAAAAACTGTTTTTT
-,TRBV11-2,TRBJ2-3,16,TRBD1,CASSSAGQATTDTQYF,TGTGCTAGCAGCTCAGCAGGACAGGCGACCACAGATACGCAGTATTTT
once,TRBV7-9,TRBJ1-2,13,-,CASSPGRSYGYTF,TGTGCCAGCAGCCCAGGCAGAAGCTATGGCTACACCTTC
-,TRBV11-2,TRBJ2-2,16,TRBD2,CASSRRLAENIGELFF,TGTGCCAGCAGTCGTCGACTAGCGGAAAACATCGGTGAGCTGTTCTTT
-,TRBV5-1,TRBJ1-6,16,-,CAGSFGGTIQDTALHF,TGCGCCGGCAGCTTTGGAGGGACTATCCAAGATACGGCCCTCCACTTT
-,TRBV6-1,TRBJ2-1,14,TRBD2,CASRVAGVLSEQFF,TGTGCCAGCAGAGTAGCGGGAGTGCTGAGTGAGCAGTTCTTC
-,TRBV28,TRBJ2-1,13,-,CATQKPHHNEQFF,TGTGCCACCCAAAAACCCCACCACAATGAGCAGTTCTTC
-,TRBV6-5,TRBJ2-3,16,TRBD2,CASSYRGLAVRDTQYF,TGTGCCAGTAGTTACCGGGGACTAGCGGTCAGGGATACGCAGTATTTT
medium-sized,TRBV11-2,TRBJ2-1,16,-,CASSLVTGSSYNEQFF,TGTGCCAGCAGCTTAGTAACAGGGAGCTCCTACAATGAGCAGTTCTTC
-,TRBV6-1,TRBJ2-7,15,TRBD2,CASRESSGNSYEYYF,TGTGCCAGCAGAGAATCTAGCGGGAACTCCTACGAGTACTACTTC
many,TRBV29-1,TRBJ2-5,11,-,CSVVLGETQYF,TGCAGCGTTGTCTTGGGAGAGACCCAGTACTTC
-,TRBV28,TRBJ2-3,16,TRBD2,CASSLAGVDPPDTQYF,TGTGCCAGCAGCCTAGCGGGAGTAGATCCGCCAGATACGCAGTATTTT
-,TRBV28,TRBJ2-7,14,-,CASSLSGAGYEQYF,TGTGCCAGCAGTTTATCCGGGGCTGGCTACGAGCAGTACTTC
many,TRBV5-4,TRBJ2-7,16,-,CASSFGSTGEGYEQYF,TGTGCCAGCAGCTTTGGTTCGACAGGGGAGGGGTACGAGCAGTACTTC
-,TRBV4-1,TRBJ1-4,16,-,CASSQTGKTANEKLFF,TGCGCTAGCAGCCAGACTGGTAAAACAGCTAATGAAAAACTGTTTTTT
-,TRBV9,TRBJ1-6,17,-,CASSTGWSSSYNSPLHF,TGTGCCAGCAGCACTGGGTGGTCGAGCTCCTATAATTCACCCCTCCACTTT
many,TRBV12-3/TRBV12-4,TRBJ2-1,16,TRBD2,CASSLKSGGRANEQFF,TGTGCCAGCAGTCTAAAGTCTGGCGGGAGGGCCAATGAGCAGTTCTTC
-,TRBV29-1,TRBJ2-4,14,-,CSVASSLWGNIQYF,TGCAGCGTAGCGAGCTCCCTCTGGGGGAACATTCAGTACTTC
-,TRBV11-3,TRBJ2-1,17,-,CARSTRGARTMGNEQFF,TGTGCCAGGAGCACACGGGGGGCGCGGACCATGGGCAATGAGCAGTTCTTC
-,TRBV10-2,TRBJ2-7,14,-,CASKCSGAPYEQYF,TGCGCCAGTAAATGTTCGGGGGCCCCCTACGAGCAGTACTTC
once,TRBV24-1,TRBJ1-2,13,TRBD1,CTTSVDRGFGYTF,TGTACCACCAGTGTCGACAGGGGATTTGGCTACACCTTC
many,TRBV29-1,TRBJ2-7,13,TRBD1,CSVFGQGSYEQYF,TGCAGCGTTTTCGGACAGGGTAGCTACGAGCAGTACTTC
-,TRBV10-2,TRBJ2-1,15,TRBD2,CASSIRTSCDSEQFF,TGCGCCAGCAGTATCCGGACTAGCTGTGACAGTGAGCAGTTCTTC
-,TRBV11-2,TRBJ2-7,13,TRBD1,CVSSSNRGYEKYF,TGTGTCAGCAGCTCTAACAGGGGCTACGAGAAGTATTTC
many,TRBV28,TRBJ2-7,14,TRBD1,CASSRQGGSYEQYF,TGTGCCAGCAGTCGACAGGGGGGGTCCTACGAGCAGTACTTC
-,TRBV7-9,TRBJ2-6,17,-,CASSLGASTSGASVLTF,TGTGCCAGCAGCTTAGGGGCATCCACCTCTGGGGCCAGCGTCCTGACTTTC
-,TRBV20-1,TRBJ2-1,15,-,CSASWDWSTVGEQFF,TGCAGTGCTAGTTGGGACTGGTCCACAGTCGGTGAGCAGTTCTTC
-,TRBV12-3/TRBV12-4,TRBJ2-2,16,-,CASSLPGRVITGELFF,TGTGCCAGCAGTTTACCGGGACGGGTGATAACAGGGGAGCTGTTTTTT
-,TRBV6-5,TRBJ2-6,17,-,CASKPGRTISGANVLTF,TGTGCCAGCAAACCGGGACGGACCATCTCTGGGGCCAACGTCCTGACTTTC
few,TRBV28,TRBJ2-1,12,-,CASRETYNEQFF,TGTGCCAGCCGGGAGACCTACAATGAGCAGTTCTTC
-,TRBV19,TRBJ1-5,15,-,CASSSTGHSNQPQHF,TGTGCCAGTAGCTCCACAGGCCATAGCAATCAGCCCCAGCATTTT
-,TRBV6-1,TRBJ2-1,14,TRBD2,CVIRAGDPYNEQFF,TGTGTCATCAGAGCGGGGGACCCCTACAATGAGCAGTTCTTC
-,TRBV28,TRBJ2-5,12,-,CVSSWNRGTQCF,TGTGTCAGCAGTTGGAACAGAGGGACCCAGTGCTTC
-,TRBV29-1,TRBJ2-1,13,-,CSVAFGWYNEQFF,TGTAGCGTCGCCTTTGGGTGGTACAATGAGCAGTTCTTC
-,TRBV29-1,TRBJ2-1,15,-,CSAEDLAGEYDEQFF,TGCAGCGCTGAAGATTTGGCAGGTGAATACGATGAGCAGTTCTTC
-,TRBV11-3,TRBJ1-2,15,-,CASSQSQGQLYGYTF,TGTGCCAGCAGCCAATCCCAAGGGCAGCTCTATGGCTACACGTTC
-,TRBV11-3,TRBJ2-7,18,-,CTSSLDRLGTPETYEHYF,TGTACCAGCAGCTTAGATCGGTTAGGGACACCGGAGACCTACGAGCATTACTTC
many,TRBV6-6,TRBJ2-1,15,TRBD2,CASSSPGTSDNEQFF,TGTGCCAGCAGTTCACCCGGGACTAGCGACAATGAGCAGTTCTTC
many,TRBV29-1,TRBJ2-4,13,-,CSVGGGGQNIQYF,TGCAGCGTTGGGGGGGGGGGCCAAAACATTCAGTACTTC
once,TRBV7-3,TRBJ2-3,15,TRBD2,CASSLGAGGIDTQYF,TGTGCCAGCAGCTTAGGAGCGGGAGGCATAGATACGCAGTATTTT
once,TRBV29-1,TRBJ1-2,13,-,CSGQEGDDYGYIF,TGCAGCGGTCAGGAGGGGGATGACTATGGCTACATCTTC
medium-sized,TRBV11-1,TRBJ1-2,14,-,CASRPRDSYYGYTF,TGTGCCAGCAGACCCAGGGACTCCTACTATGGCTACACCTTC